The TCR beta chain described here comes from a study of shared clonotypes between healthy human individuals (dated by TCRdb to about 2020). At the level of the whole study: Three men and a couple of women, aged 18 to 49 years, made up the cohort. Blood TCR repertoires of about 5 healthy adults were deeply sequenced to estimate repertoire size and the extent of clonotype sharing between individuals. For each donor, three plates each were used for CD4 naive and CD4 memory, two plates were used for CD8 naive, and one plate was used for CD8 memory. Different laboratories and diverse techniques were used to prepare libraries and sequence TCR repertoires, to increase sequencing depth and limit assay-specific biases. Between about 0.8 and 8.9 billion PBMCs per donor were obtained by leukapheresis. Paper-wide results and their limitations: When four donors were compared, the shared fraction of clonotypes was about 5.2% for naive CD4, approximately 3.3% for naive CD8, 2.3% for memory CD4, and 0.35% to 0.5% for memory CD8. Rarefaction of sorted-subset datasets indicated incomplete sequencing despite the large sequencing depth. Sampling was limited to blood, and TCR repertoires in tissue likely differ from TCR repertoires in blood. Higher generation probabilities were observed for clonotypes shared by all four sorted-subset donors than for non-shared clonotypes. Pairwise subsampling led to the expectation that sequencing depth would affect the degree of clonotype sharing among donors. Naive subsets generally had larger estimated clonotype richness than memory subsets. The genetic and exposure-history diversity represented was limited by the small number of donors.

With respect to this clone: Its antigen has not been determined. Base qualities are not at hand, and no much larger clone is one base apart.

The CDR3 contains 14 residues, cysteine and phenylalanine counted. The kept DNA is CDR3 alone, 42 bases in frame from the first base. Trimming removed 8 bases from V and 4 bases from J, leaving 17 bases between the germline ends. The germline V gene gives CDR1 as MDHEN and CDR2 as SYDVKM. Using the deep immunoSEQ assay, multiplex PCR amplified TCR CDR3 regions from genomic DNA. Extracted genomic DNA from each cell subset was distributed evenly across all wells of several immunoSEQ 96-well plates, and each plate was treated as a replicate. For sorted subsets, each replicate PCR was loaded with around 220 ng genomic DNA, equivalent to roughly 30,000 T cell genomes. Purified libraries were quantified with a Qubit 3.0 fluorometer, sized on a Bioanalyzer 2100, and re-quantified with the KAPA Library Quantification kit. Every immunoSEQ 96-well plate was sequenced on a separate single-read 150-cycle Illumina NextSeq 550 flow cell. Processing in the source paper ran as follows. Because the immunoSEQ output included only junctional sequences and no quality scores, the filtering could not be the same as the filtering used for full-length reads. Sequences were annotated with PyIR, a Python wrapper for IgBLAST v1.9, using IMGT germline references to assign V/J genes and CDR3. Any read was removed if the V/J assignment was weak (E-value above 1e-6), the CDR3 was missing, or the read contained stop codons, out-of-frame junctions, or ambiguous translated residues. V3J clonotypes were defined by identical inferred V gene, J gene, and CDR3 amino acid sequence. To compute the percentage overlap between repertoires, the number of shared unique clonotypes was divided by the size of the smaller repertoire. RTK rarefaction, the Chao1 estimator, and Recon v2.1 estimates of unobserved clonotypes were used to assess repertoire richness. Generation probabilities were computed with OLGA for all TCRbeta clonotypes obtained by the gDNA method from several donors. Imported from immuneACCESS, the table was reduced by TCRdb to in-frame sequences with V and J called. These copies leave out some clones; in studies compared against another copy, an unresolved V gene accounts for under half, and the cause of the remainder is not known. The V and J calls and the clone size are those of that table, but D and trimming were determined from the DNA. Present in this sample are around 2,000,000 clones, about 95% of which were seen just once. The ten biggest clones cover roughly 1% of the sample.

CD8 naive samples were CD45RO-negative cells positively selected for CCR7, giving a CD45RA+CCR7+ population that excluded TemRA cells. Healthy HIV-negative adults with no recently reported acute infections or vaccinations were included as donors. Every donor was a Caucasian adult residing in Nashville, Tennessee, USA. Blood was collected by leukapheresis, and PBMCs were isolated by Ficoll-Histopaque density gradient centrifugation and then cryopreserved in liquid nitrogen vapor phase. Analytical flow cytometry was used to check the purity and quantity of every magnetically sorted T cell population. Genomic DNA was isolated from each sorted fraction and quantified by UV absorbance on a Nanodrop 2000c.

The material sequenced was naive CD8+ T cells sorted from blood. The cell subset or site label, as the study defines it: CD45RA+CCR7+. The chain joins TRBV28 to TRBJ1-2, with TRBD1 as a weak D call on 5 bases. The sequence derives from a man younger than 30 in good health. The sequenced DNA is TGTGCCAGCGGCCCGTCCTGGGGGTTCTATGGCTACACCTTC. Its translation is CASGPSWGFYGYTF.